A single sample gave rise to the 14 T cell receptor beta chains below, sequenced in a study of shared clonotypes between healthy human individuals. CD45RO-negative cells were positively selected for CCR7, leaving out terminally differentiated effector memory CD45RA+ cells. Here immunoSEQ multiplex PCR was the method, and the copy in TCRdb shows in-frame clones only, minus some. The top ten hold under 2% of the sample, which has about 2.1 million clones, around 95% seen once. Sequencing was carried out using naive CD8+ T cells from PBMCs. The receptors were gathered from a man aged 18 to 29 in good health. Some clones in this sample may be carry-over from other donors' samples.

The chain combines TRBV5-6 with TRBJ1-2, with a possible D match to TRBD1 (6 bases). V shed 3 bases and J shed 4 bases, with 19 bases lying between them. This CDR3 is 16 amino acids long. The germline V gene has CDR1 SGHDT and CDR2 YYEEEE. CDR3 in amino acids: CASSSMSGQSLYGYTF. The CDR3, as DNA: TGTGCCAGCAGCTCAATGTCGGGACAATCCCTCTATGGCTACACCTTC.

For the CDR3, the DNA is TGTGCCAGCAGTTGGGGACTAGCGGGCGAGCAGTACTTC. This codes for CASSWGLAGEQYF. The chain couples TRBV27 to TRBJ2-7; 12 nucleotides agree with TRBD2. The germline V gene has CDR1 MNHEY and CDR2 SMNVEV (reference sequence). This CDR3 comprises 13 residues. Trimming took 4 bases from V and 6 from J; bases not matched to a gene: 1.

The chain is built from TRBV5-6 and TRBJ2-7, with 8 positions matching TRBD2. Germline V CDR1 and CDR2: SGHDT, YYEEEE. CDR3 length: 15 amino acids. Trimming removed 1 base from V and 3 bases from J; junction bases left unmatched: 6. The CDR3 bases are TGTGCCAGCAGCTTGTTCCCGGGAGGGGGCTACGAGCAGTACTTC. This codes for CASSLFPGGGYEQYF.

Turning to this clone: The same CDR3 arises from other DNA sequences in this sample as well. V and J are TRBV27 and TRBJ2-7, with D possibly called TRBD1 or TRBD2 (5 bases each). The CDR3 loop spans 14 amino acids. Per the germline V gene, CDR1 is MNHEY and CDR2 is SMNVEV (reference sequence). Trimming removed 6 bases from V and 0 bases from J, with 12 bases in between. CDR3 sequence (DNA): TGTGCCAGCAGCCCCCGGGGACGCTCCTACGAGCAGTACTTC. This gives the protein CASSPRGRSYEQYF.

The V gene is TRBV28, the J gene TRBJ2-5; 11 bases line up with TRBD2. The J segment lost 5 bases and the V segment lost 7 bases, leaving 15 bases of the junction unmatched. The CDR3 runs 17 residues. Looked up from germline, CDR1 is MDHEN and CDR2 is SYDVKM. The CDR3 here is CASMTLPPGTSGETQYF. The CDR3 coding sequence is TGTGCCAGCATGACCCTGCCCCCCGGGACTAGCGGCGAGACCCAGTACTTC.

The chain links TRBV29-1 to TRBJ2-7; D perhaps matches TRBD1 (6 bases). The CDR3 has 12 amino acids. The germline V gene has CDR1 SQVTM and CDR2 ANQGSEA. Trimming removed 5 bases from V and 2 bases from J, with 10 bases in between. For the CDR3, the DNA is TGCAGCGTTACCCAGGGGCCCTACGAGCAGTACTTC. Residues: CSVTQGPYEQYF.

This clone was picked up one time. The CDR3 nucleotides are TGTGCCAGCGGTGGGCTTGGGGGCGTTAATGGCTACACCTTC. The encoded protein is CASGGLGGVNGYTF. The chain joins TRBV6-6 to TRBJ1-2; tentatively, D is TRBD1 (6 bases). Looked up from germline, CDR1 is MNHNY and CDR2 is SVGAGI (reference sequence). The V gene lost 8 bases and the J gene lost 6 bases, with 19 bases spanning the gap. CDR3 length equals 14 residues.

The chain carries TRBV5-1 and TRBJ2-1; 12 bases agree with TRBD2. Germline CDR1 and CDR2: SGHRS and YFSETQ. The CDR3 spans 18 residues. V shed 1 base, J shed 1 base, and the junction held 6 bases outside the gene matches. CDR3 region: CASSLRGLAGPSYNEQFF. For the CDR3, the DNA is TGCGCCAGCAGCTTGCGAGGACTAGCGGGACCGTCCTACAATGAGCAGTTCTTC.

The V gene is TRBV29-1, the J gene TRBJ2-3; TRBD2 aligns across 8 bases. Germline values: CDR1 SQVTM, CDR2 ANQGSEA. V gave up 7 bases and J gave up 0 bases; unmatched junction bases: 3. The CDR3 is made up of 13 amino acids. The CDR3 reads CSGVAGSTDTQYF. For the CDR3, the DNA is TGCAGCGGTGTAGCGGGAAGCACAGATACGCAGTATTTT.

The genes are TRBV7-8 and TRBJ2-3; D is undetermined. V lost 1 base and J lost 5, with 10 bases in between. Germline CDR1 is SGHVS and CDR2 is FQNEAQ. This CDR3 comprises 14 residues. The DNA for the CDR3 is TGTGCCAGCAGCTTAGTTAGAGCGAGAGATACGCAGTATTTT. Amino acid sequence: CASSLVRARDTQYF.

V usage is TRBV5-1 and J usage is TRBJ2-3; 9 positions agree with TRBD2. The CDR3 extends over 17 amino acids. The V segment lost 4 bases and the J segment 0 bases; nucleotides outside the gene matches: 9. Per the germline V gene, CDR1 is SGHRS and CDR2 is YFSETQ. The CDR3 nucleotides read TGCGCCAGCAGCCTTTTCGTAGCGGGAGACAGCACAGATACGCAGTATTTT. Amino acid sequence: CASSLFVAGDSTDTQYF.

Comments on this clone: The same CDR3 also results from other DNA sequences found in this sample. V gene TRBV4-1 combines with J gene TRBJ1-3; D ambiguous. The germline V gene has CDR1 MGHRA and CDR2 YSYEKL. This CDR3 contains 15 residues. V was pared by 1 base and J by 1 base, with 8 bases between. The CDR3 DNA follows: TGCGCCAGCAGCCAAGGTAGATTTTCTGGAAACACCATATATTTT. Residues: CASSQGRFSGNTIYF.

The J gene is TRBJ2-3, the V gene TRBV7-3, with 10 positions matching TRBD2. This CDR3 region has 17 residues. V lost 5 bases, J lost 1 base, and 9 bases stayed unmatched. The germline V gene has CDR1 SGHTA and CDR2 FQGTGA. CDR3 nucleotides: TGTGCCAGCAGCGAGTCCGGGACTAGCGACCGCACAGATACGCAGTATTTT. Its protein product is CASSESGTSDRTDTQYF.

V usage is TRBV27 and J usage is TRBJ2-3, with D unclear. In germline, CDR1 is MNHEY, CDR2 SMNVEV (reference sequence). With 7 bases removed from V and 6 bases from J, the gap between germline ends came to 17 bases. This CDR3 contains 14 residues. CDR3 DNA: TGTGCCAGCACCCTCGGGTGGCCCCCGGATACGCAGTATTTT. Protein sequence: CASTLGWPPDTQYF.